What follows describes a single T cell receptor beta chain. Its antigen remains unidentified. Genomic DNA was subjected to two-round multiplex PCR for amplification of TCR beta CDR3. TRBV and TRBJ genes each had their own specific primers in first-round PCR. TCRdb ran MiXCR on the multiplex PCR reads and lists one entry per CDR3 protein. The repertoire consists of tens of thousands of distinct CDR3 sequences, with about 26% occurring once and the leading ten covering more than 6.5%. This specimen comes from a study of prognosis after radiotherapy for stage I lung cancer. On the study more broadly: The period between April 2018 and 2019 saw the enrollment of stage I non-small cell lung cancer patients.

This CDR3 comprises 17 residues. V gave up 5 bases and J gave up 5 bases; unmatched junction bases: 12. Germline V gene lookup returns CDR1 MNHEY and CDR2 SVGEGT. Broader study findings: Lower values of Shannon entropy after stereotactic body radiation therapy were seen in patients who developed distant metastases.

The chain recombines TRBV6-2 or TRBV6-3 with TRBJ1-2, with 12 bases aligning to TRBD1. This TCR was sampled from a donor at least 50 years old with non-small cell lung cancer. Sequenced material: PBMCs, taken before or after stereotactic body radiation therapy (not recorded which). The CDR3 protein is CASSPGTGGIREYGYTF. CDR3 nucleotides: TGTGCCAGCAGTCCCGGGACAGGGGGCATTAGGGAATATGGCTACACCTTC.